A selection of T cell receptor beta chains follows, all from one sample in a study of a mutant IDH1 vaccine in newly diagnosed glioma. Libraries were prepared by immunoSEQ multiplex PCR; TCRdb keeps only in-frame clonotypes and omits some of them. The sample consists of some 130,000 clones, around 80% of them appearing once. These TCRs' antigens remain unknown. The sample in question was PBMCs, obtained from a glioma patient whose treatment included an IDH1 peptide vaccine. These receptors all stem from a man aged 40-55 years with glioma. Both conserved end residues are part of each CDR3. A D gene is named only where the DNA matches it firmly. Expanded clones are given a class, and other clones once, few, many or no size at all.

>TRBD1|TRBJ1-1|TRBV5-1|few
TGCGCCAGCAGCCCGGACAGGGAGAATTCGTGGTACACTGAAGCTTTCTTT
CASSPDRENSWYTEAFF
>-|TRBJ2-2|TRBV6-6|-
TGTGCCAGCAGTTACTCGAACGGGAACACCGGGGAGCTGTTTTTT
CASSYSNGNTGELFF
>TRBD1|TRBJ1-4|TRBV5-4|-
TGTGCCAGCAGCCGGGACAGTGATAATGAAAAACTGTTTTTT
CASSRDSDNEKLFF
>TRBD1|TRBJ2-5|TRBV5-4|-
TGTGCCAGCAGCACGACAGGGCTGGATGGGACCCAGTACTTC
CASSTTGLDGTQYF
>-|TRBJ1-5|TRBV30|-
TGTGCCTGGAAGTCCCAAACTTATGAACAGGGCCGCAATCAGCCCCAGCATTTT
CAWKSQTYEQGRNQPQHF
>-|TRBJ2-7|TRBV6-6|-
TGTGCCAGCAGTGAGGGCGCACCTACCTACGAGCAGTACTTC
CASSEGAPTYEQYF
>-|TRBJ2-1|TRBV7-3|-
TGTGCCAGCAGCTTACAGGCCGGTGAGCAGTTCTTC
CASSLQAGEQFF
>TRBD2|TRBJ2-7|TRBV30|-
TGTGCCTGGAGTGTAGGACTAGCGGGGGGGACTTACTACGAGCAGTACTTC
CAWSVGLAGGTYYEQYF
>TRBD1|TRBJ2-7|TRBV7-2|-
TGTGCCAGCAGACGGGACAGGGGAGTCTACGAGCAGTACTTC
CASRRDRGVYEQYF
>-|TRBJ2-2|TRBV19|-
TGTGCCAGTAGTATGGTCCCCCCGGGGAGATCCCACATCGCCGGGGAGCTGTTTTTT
CASSMVPPGRSHIAGELFF
>TRBD2|TRBJ2-7|TRBV27|-
TGTGCCAGCAGCCCCGGGGGGGCTGTGGCGTTCTACGAGCAGTACTTC
CASSPGGAVAFYEQYF
>-|TRBJ2-7|TRBV5-1|-
TGCGCCAGCACCACACACCGAACCTACGAGCAGTACTTC
CASTTHRTYEQYF
>-|TRBJ1-4|TRBV7-9|-
TGTGCCAGCAACAATGAGGGGGGCTGGGGGAAACTGTTTTTT
CASNNEGGWGKLFF
>-|TRBJ2-7|TRBV6-5|-
TGTGCCAGCAGTTACTCGAGGGTTTCCTACGAGCAGTACTTC
CASSYSRVSYEQYF
>-|TRBJ2-1|TRBV14|-
TGTGCCAGCAGCCAAGTGCCGGTTCCGACAGCAGGGCAGTTCTTC
CASSQVPVPTAGQFF
>TRBD1|TRBJ2-7|TRBV27|once
TGTGCCAGCAGCCAACAGGGGCCTATGAGGGAGCAGTACTTC
CASSQQGPMREQYF
>-|TRBJ2-2|TRBV6-5|-
TGTGCCAGCAGCCTGAACACCGGGGAGCTGTTTTTT
CASSLNTGELFF
>-|TRBJ1-5|TRBV19|-
TGTGCCAGTAGTACCCCAGGAAGGGTCAATCAGCCCCAGCATTTT
CASSTPGRVNQPQHF
>TRBD1|TRBJ2-3|TRBV5-8|-
TGTGCCAGCAGCACCGGGACAGGGGCCCTCACAGATACGCAGTATTTT
CASSTGTGALTDTQYF
>-|TRBJ2-7|TRBV5-6|-
TGTGCCAGCAGCTTGCATCAGGGTATTGTTCTCTACGAGCAGTACTTC
CASSLHQGIVLYEQYF
>TRBD2|TRBJ2-5|TRBV25-1|-
TGTGCCAGCGGGAATAGCGGGAGAGGGGAGACCCAGTACTTC
CASGNSGRGETQYF
>-|TRBJ2-2|TRBV9|-
TGTGCCAGCAGCGTCGGGACTTTCACCGGGGAGCTGTTTTTT
CASSVGTFTGELFF